This T cell receptor (beta chain) was recorded in a study of T cell responses to AZD1222 COVID-19 vaccine. Findings and caveats of the study: Donor demographics were predominantly white British with a female majority; clonal diversity may be underestimated.

Clones were read by immunoSEQ multiplex PCR, and TCRdb kept only the in-frame ones, dropping some. The sample has fewer than 85,000 clones, approximately 90% seen once. Comment on this clone: Its antigen is not known.

V lost 6 bases and J 1 base, leaving 11 bases between the germline ends. Germline assignment: CDR1 MRHNA and CDR2 SNTAGT. The CDR3 has 14 residues. Sequencing used peripheral blood, obtained on day 0 of MenACWY control vaccination. This receptor was obtained from an adult in good health. The rearrangement joins TRBV6-4 to TRBJ2-3, with D possibly TRBD1 on 5 matching bases. In nucleotides, the CDR3 is TGTGCCAGCAGGCCCAGGGCTGGCACAGATACGCAGTATTTT. Its translation: CASRPRAGTDTQYF.